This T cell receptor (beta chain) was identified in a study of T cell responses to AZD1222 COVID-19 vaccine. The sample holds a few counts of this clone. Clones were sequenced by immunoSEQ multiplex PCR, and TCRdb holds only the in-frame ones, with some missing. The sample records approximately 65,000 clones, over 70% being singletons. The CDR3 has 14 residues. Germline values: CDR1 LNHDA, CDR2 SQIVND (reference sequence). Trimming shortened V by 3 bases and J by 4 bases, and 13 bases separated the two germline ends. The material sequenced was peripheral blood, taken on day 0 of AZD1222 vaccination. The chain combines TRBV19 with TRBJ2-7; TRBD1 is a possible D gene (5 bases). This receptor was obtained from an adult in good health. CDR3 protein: CASSILGQGYEQYF. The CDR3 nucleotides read TGTGCCAGTAGTATCCTTGGACAAGGGTACGAGCAGTACTTC.